This TCR beta chain was obtained from a study of cytomegalovirus exposure and HLA in healthy donors. Germline-derived CDR1 and CDR2 are SGHDT and YYEEEE. The V end was cut by 5 bases, the J end by 1 base, with 3 bases between. CDR3 length equals 11 residues. This clone has only a few counts. Antigen specificity is unknown. The study ran its PCR with 60 Vbeta and 13 Jbeta primers. Original data processing: Later work found 74 million or so unique TCR beta chains, with 9.5 million to 11 million shared. Profiling relied on immunoSEQ multiplex PCR, and the TCRdb table lists in-frame clones only, not all of them. The V and J calls and clone size are taken from that table; D and trimming were inferred from the DNA. The data contain 90,000 to 120,000 clones, roughly a tenth of them seen just once; the ten biggest clones take up roughly 5%. Whole-study findings and limits: Later analysis identified several of the most significant clusters that appeared linked to common viral pathogens. The classifier reportedly diagnosed cytomegalovirus status with high sensitivity and specificity. V- and J-gene trimming in TCR beta was tied to a missense DCLRE1C variant by an analysis performed later.

V gene TRBV5-6 combines with J gene TRBJ1-1; no clear D gene. The receptor's source is a man between 40 and 49 years old in good health and CMV-seropositive. Material for sequencing was PBMCs. The CDR3 region has the DNA TGTGCCAGCAGGCGGAACACTGAAGCTTTCTTT. The encoded protein is CASRRNTEAFF.